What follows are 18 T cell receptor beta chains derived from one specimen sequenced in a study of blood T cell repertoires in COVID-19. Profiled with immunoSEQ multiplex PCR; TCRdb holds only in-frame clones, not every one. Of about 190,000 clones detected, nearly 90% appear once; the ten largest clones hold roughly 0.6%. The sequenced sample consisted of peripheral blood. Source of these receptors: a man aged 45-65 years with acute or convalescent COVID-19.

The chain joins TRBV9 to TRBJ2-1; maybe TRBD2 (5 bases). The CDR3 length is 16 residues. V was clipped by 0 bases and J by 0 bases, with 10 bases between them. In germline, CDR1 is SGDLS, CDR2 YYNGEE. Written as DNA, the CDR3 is TGTGCCAGCAGCGTAGCTCTTGGGAGCTCCTACAATGAGCAGTTCTTC. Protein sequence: CASSVALGSSYNEQFF. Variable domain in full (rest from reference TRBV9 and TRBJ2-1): DSGVTQTPKHLITATGQRVTLRCSPRSGDLSVYWYQQSLDQGLQFLIQYYNGEERAKGNILERFSAQQFPDLHSELNLSSLELGDSALYFCASSVALGSSYNEQFFGPGTRLTVL.

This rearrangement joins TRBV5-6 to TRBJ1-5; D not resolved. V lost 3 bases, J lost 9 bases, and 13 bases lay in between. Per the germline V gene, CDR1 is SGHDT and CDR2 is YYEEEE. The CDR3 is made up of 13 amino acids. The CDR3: CASSSAAGWPQHF. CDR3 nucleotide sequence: TGTGCCAGCAGCTCCGCAGCGGGGTGGCCCCAGCATTTT.

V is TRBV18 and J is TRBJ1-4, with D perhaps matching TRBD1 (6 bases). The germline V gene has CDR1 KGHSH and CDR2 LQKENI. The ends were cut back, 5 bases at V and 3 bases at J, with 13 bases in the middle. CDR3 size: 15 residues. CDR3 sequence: CASSAEQGANEKLFF. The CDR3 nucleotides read TGTGCCAGCTCAGCCGAACAGGGAGCTAATGAAAAACTGTTTTTT. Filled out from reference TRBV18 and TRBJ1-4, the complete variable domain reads NAGVMQNPRHLVRRRGQEARLRCSPMKGHSHVYWYRQLPEEGLKFMVYLQKENIIDESGMPKERFSAEFPKEGPSILRIQQVVRGDSAAYFCASSAEQGANEKLFFGSGTQLSVL.

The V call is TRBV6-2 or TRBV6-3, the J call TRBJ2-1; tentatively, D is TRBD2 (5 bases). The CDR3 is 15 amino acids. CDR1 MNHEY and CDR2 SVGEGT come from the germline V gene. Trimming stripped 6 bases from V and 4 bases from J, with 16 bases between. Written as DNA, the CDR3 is TGTGCCAGCAGCCCCCGGGGTGGGGTGTACAATGAGCAGTTCTTC. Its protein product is CASSPRGGVYNEQFF.

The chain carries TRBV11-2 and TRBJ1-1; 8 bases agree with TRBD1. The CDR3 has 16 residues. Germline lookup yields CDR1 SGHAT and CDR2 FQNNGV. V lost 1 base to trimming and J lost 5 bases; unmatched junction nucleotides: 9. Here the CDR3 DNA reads TGTGCCAGCAGCTTAGCAGGGATCAGGGGGCGGACTGAAGCTTTCTTT. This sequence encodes CASSLAGIRGRTEAFF.

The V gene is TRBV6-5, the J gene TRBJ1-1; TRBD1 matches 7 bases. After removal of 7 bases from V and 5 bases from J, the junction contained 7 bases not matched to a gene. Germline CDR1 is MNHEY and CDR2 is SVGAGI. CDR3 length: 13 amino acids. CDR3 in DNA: TGTGCCAGCAAAGGGGGCTTGGCGACTGAAGCTTTCTTT. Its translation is CASKGGLATEAFF.

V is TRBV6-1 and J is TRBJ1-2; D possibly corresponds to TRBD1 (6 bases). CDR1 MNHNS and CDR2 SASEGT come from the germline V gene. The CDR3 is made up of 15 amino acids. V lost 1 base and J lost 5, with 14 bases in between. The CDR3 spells CASSEDDRTPYGYTF. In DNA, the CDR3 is TGTGCCAGCAGTGAAGATGACAGGACCCCGTATGGCTACACCTTC.

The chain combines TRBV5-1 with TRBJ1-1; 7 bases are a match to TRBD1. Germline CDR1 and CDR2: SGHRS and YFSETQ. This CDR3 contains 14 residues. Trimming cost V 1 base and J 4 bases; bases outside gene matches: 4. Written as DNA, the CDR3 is TGCGCCAGCAGCTTGCGTCCAGGGGGCACTGAAGCTTTCTTT. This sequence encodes CASSLRPGGTEAFF.

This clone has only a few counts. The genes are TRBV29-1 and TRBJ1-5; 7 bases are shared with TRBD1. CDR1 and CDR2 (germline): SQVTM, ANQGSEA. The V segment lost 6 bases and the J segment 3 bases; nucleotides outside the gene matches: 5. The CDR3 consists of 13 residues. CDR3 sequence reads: CSVADRLNQPQHF. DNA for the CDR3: TGCAGCGTCGCGGACAGGCTCAATCAGCCCCAGCATTTT.

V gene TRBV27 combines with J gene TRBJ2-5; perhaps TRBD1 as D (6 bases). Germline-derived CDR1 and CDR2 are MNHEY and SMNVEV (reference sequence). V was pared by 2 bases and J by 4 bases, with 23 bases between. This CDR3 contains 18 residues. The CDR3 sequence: CASSLTPGPRGGPETQYF. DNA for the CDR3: TGTGCCAGCAGTTTAACCCCGGGACCCAGGGGTGGGCCAGAGACCCAGTACTTC.

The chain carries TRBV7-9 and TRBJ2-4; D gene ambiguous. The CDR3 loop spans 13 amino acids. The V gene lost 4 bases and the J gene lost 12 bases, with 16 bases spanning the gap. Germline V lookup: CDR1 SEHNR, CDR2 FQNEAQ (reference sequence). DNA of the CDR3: TGTGCCAGCAGCTCCTTCGGGTCTGGTGATCAGTACTTC. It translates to CASSSFGSGDQYF.

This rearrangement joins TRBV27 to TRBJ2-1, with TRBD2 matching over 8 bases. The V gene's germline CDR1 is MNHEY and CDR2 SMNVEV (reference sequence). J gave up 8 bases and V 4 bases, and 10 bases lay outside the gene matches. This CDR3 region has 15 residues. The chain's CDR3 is CASSSREVRRDEQFF. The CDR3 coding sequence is TGTGCCAGCAGTTCGCGGGAGGTCCGGAGGGATGAGCAGTTCTTC.

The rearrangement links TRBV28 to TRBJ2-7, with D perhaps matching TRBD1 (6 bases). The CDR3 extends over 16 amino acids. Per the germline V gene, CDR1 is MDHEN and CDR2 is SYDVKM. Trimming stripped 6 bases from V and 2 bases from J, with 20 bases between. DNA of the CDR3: TGTGCCAGCAGACAGACCCTCCGGGACACAACCTACGAGCAGTACTTC. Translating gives CASRQTLRDTTYEQYF. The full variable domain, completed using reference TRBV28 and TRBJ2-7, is DVKVTQSSRYLVKRTGEKVFLECVQDMDHENMFWYRQDPGLGLRLIYFSYDVKMKEKGDIPEGYSVSREKKERFSLILESASTNQTSMYLCASRQTLRDTTYEQYFGPGTRLTVT.

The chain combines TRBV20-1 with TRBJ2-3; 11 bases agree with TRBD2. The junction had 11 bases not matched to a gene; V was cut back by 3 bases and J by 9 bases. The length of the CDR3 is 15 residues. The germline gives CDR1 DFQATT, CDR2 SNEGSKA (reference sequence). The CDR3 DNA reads TGCAGTGCTAGTGCCGGGCTAGCGGGGGGCCCGACGCAGTATTTT. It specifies CSASAGLAGGPTQYF.

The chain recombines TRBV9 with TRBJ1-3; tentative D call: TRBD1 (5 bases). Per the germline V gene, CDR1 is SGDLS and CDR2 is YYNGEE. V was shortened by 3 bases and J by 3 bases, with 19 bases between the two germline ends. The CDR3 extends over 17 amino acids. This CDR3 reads CASSAGGTGAGGNTIYF. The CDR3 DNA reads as TGTGCCAGCAGCGCAGGAGGGACGGGCGCCGGTGGAAACACCATATATTTT.

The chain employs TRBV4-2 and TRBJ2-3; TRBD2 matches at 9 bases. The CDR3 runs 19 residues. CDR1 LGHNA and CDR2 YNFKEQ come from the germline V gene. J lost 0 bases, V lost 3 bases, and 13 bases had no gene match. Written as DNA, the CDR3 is TGTGCCAGCAGCCAGGCCCCTCTGCGGGGGGGCCCCAGCACAGATACGCAGTATTTT. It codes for CASSQAPLRGGPSTDTQYF.

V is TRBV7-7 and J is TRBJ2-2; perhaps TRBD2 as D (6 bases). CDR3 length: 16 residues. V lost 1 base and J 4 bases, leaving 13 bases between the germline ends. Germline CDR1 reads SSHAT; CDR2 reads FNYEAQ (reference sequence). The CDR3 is CASSLVVDGSTGELFF. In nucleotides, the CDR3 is TGTGCCAGCAGCTTAGTGGTAGACGGGAGCACCGGGGAGCTGTTTTTT.

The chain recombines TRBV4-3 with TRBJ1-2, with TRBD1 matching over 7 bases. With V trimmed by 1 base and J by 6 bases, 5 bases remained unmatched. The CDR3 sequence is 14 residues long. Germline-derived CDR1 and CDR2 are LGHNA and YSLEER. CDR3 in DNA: TGCGCCAGCAGCCAAGTCCCAGGGGGGAATGGCTACACCTTC. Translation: CASSQVPGGNGYTF.